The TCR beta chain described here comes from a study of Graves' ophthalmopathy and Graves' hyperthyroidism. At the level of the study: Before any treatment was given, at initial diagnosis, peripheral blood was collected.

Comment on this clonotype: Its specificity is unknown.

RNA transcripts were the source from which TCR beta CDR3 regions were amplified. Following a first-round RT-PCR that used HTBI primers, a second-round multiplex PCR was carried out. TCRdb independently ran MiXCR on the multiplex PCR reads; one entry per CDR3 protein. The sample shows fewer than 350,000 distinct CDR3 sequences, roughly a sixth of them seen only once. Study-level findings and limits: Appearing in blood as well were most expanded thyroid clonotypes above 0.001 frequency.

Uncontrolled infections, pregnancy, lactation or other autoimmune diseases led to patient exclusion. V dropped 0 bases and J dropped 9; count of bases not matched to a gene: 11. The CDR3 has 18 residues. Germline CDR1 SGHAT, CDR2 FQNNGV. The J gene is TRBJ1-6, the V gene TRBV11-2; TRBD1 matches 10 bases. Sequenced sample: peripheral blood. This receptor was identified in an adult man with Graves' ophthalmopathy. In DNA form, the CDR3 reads TGTGCCAGCAGCTTAGATCCCCCGGACAGGGGGAATATTTCACCCCTCCACTTT. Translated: CASSLDPPDRGNISPLHF.